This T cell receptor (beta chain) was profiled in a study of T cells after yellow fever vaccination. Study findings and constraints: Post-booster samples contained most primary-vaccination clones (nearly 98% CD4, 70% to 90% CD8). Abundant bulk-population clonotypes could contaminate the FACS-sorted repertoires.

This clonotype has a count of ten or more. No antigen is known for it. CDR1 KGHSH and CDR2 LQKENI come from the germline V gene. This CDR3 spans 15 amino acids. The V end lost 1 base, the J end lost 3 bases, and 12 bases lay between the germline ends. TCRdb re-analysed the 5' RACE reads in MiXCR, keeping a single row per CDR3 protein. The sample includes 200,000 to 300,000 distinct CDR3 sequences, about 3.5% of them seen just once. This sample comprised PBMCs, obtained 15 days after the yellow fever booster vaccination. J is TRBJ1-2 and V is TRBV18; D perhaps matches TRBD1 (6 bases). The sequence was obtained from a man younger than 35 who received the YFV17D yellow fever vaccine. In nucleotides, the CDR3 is TGTGCCAGCTCACCACTTTTGACAGGCGACTATGGCTACACCTTC. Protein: CASSPLLTGDYGYTF.